This T cell receptor (beta chain) was profiled in a study of blood T cells in healthy people across ages (dated by TCRdb to the mid-2010s). Study-level background: In model experiments, roughly one uniquely barcoded TCR beta cDNA molecule per two T cells was captured by template switching. To track age-related changes in TCR beta repertoire diversity, the study relied on deep sequencing normalized with unique cDNA molecular identifiers. The donors were divided into four age groups: young (average around 17 years), middle-aged (approximately 42), aged (around 59) and long-lived (roughly 82). Donors of different ages were randomly distributed across sequencing lanes to avoid experimental bias. The study analyzed two additional independent replicas of 1 million unique cDNA reads from the same blood draw for two donors, one aged 18 to 30 and one aged 80 or older.

Of note for this clonotype: It lacks a known antigen. Base qualities were left out, and no much larger clone turns up one base away.

Donors were under 40 systemically healthy Caucasian individuals from Russia aged roughly 6 to 100 years. Each donor gave around 9 milliliters of peripheral blood, collected into EDTA-treated Vacutainer tubes. Ficoll-Paque density-gradient centrifugation was used to isolate PBMCs, with at least 6.5 million obtained per sample. Trizol reagent was used to extract total RNA from the PBMCs, yielding at least 5 micrograms per sample. The percentages of naive CD45RAhigh/CD27high T cells were determined by flow cytometry on a PBMC aliquot from every donor. Summary of the overall study and its limitations: As age increased, observed TCR beta diversity per million T cells dropped in a roughly linear way, and a significant reduction was already evident by age around 41. A strong correlation was found between observed TCR beta diversity and the percentage of naive T cells measured by flow cytometry. Compared with the aged group, the long-lived group had more naive CD4+ T cells, fewer expanded clones and increased TCR diversity, suggesting age selection. Since profiling was done on bulk unsorted PBMCs, naive and antigen-experienced compartments could not be conclusively compared. Because the CMV infection status of the donors was unknown, age-related changes in expanded clonotypes may potentially have been confounded. Estimates of total diversity from one million sequenced T cells were regarded as lower bounds and underestimates.

The germline V gene yields SGHRS for CDR1 and YFSETQ for CDR2. Its CDR3 holds 15 amino acids, cysteine through phenylalanine. CDR3 DNA only is kept here, 45 bases in frame from base 1. V was cut back by 6 bases and J by 2 bases, leaving a gap of 16 bases between them. Library method: 5' RACE. A second PCR of roughly 7 to 11 cycles was performed with a sample-barcoded 5' primer and a J-beta primer mix. Each TCR beta cDNA molecule received a unique molecular identifier from a template-switch 5' adaptor carrying 12 random nucleotides. Each sample yielded at least 3 million CDR3-containing paired-end reads. First-strand cDNA synthesis was performed from all RNA using the Mint cDNA synthesis kit, with priming by a TRBC-specific oligonucleotide. All cDNA was treated with uracil-DNA glycosylase and then went through a first 18-cycle PCR with the universal primers M1SS and BC2_uni_R. As for how the authors treated the data: Each sample was normalized by randomly selecting 1 million high-quality reads, each carrying a distinct molecular identifier. Reads sharing molecular identifiers were discarded rather than binned into consensus sequences. CDR3 identification, clonotype clustering and error correction used MiTCR with a Q25 quality threshold and the strictest error-elimination algorithm. A nonparametric unseen species model using Euler transformation provided a lower-bound estimate of total TCR beta diversity. The public sequencing data were trimmed at Q25 with fastp and processed into clonotypes with MiXCR by TCRdb, which kept only in-frame beta chains. Rows merge per CDR3 protein into single entries with the most common DNA and genes. TCRdb, rather than the study authors, made the V and J calls. The sample table shows some 1,800,000 distinct CDR3 sequences, and approximately 39% are seen once. Clones ranked in the top ten supply roughly 23% of the sample.

The source material was blood. The clonotype originates from a human donor in good health. The rearranged segments are TRBV5-1 and TRBJ2-3; the D gene is perhaps TRBD1, on 6 matching bases. The CDR3 here reads CASTPGTQYTDTQYF. The nucleotides are TGCGCCAGCACTCCCGGGACACAATACACAGATACGCAGTATTTT. Beyond the CDR3, the reference TRBV5-1 and TRBJ2-3 genes provide the residues; the full variable domain reads: KAGVTQTPRYLIKTRGQQVTLSCSPISGHRSVSWYQQTPGQGLQFLFEYFSETQRNKGNFPGRFSGRQFSNSRSEMNVSTLELGDSALYLCASTPGTQYTDTQYFGPGTRLTVL.